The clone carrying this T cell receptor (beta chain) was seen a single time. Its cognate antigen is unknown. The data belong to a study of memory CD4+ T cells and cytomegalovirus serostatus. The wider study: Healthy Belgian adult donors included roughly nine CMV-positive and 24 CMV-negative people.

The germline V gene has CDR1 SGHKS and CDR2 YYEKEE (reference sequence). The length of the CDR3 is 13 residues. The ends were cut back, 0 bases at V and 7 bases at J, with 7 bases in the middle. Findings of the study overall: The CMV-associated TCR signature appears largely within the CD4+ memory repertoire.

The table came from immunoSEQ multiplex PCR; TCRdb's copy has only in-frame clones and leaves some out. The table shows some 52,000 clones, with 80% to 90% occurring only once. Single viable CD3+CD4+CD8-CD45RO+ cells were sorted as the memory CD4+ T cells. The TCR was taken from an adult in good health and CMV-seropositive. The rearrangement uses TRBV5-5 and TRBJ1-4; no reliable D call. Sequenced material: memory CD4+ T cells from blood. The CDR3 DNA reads TGTGCCAGCAGCTTGGAATGGGGTGAAAAACTGTTTTTT. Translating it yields CASSLEWGEKLFF.